This T cell receptor (beta chain) was profiled in a study of blood T cell repertoires in COVID-19. Sequencing used immunoSEQ multiplex PCR; TCRdb keeps in-frame clones, though not all of them. In the table there are around 210,000 clones, around three quarters of which are singletons. Germline values: CDR1 SGHDT, CDR2 YYEEEE. This CDR3 spans 14 amino acids. The J segment lost 4 bases and the V segment lost 4 bases, leaving 5 bases of the junction unmatched. The J gene is TRBJ2-7, the V gene TRBV5-6, with 10 positions matching TRBD1. The clonotype comes from a woman in her 70s with acute or convalescent COVID-19. Sample: peripheral blood. The CDR3 DNA reads as TGTGCCAGCAGCCGACAGGGGGCGGTATACGAGCAGTACTTC. Residues: CASSRQGAVYEQYF.